The clone carrying this T cell receptor (beta chain) was seen only once. Sequencing was performed with immunoSEQ multiplex PCR; in TCRdb, only in-frame clones are kept and a portion is missing. The data hold under 700,000 clones, with around 78% observed a single time. These data originate in a study of shared T cell receptors in the human thymus. Unmatched junction bases numbered 9, after V lost 0 bases and J lost 6 bases. CDR1 MNHEY and CDR2 SMNVEV come from the germline V gene (reference sequence). This CDR3 has 16 amino acids. These data are also associated with another study on human thymus T cells. This second study notes: Thymic and blood repertoires appeared to carry a bias in their V and J gene usage. Related research found strongly overlapping thymic repertoires in unrelated individuals.

Specimen: thymocytes. The origin of this receptor is a boy under two years old with a congenital heart defect. This chain joins TRBV27 and TRBJ2-7, with 9 positions matching TRBD1. The CDR3 region has the DNA TGTGCCAGCAGTTTATCGCCCGGGACAGGGTGTCTCGAGCAGTACTTC. It codes for CASSLSPGTGCLEQYF.